The T cell receptor beta chain under discussion was sequenced for a study of blood T cell repertoires in COVID-19. Study context: Both acute and convalescent COVID-19 samples were obtained from the United States, Italy and Spain. T cells, B-cell-depleted T cells, or PBMCs supplied cDNA or gDNA.

As originally analysed: Estimates of nucleated cell counts were drawn from the amplification of reference gene primers. Profiled with immunoSEQ multiplex PCR; TCRdb holds only in-frame clones, not every one. V, J and clone size reflect that table, while D and trimming were determined from the DNA. Of 200,000 to 250,000 clones listed, about nine tenths were seen once; the top ten hold 3.5% to 5%. This CDR3 region has 15 residues. Trimming removed 5 bases from V and 0 bases from J; junction bases left unmatched: 5. Germline CDR1 is KGHSH and CDR2 is LQKENI. The V and J genes are TRBV18 and TRBJ1-1, with 8 bases aligning to TRBD1. The sequencing sample was made of peripheral blood. The sequence derives from a man aged 45-65 years with acute or convalescent COVID-19. The CDR3 loop reads CASSAGQAMNTEAFF. In DNA, the CDR3 is TGTGCCAGCTCAGCGGGACAGGCGATGAACACTGAAGCTTTCTTT.